A single T cell receptor beta chain is shown here with its context. Antigen specificity is unknown. CD45RA-negative memory and CD45RA+ naive subsets were split from the CD4+ cells. This sample was included in a study of shared clonotypes between healthy human individuals. At a deep level, the assay was run. Clones were read by immunoSEQ multiplex PCR, and TCRdb kept only the in-frame ones, dropping some. The table shows roughly 2 million clones, with 85% to 95% occurring only once. Broader study findings: Having only a few donors restricted how much genetic and exposure-history diversity was captured.

The germline V gene has CDR1 LNHDA and CDR2 SQIVND (reference sequence). The CDR3 length is 15 residues. V lost 6 bases and J 1 base, leaving 12 bases between the germline ends. Input material: naive CD4+ T cells sorted from blood. Subset specified: CD45RA+ positively selected. This clonotype was obtained from a man aged 18 to 29 in good health. The chain combines TRBV19 with TRBJ2-2; D not certain. CDR3 DNA: TGTGCCAGTAGGGATTACGAGCGGAACACCGGGGAGCTGTTTTTT. Encoded protein: CASRDYERNTGELFF. The variable domain in full, completed from reference TRBV19 and TRBJ2-2, reads DGGITQSPKYLFRKEGQNVTLSCEQNLNHDAMYWYRQDPGQGLRLIYYSQIVNDFQKGDIAEGYSVSREKKESFPLTVTSAQKNPTAFYLCASRDYERNTGELFFGEGSRLTVL.